The T cell receptor beta chain described here comes from a study of shared clonotypes between healthy human individuals. Study-level findings and limits: About 4.5% of naive CD4 clonotypes were common to a handful of donors.

The V and J ends lost 3 bases and 4 bases, in that order; junction bases with no gene match: 10. CDR1 is SQVTM and CDR2 is ANQGSEA in the germline V gene. CDR3 length: 16 residues. Naive CD8 cells comprised CD45RO-negative, CCR7-positively selected cells, excluding terminally differentiated effector memory CD45RA+ cells. This clone showed up just once. The antigen is undetermined. Here immunoSEQ multiplex PCR was the method, and the copy in TCRdb shows in-frame clones only, minus some. The table lists nearly 2 million clones, around 96% of them singletons. Sequences were obtained from naive CD8+ T cells sorted from blood. The origin of this receptor is a young man in good health. The chain employs TRBV29-1 and TRBJ2-1; 9 nucleotides agree with TRBD1. This CDR3 reads CSVEGSGQGSYNEQFF. The CDR3 coding sequence is TGCAGCGTTGAGGGCTCGGGACAGGGTTCTTACAATGAGCAGTTCTTC.